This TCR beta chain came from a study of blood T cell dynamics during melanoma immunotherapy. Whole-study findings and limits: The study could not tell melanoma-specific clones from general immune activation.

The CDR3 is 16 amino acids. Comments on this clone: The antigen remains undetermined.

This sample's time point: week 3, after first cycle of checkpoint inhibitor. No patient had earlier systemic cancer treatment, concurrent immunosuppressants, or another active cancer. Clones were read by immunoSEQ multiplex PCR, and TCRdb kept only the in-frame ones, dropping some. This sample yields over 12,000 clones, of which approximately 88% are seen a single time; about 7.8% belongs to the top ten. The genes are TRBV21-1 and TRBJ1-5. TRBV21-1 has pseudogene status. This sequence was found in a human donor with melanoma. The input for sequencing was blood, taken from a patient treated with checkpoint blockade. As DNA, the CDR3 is TGTGCCAGCAGCAAAGACGGAAGGCATAGCAATCAGCCCCAGCATTTT. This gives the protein CASSKDGRHSNQPQHF.